The 2 T cell receptor beta chains in this list originate from one sample, sequenced in a study of cytomegalovirus exposure and HLA in healthy donors listed by TCRdb under 2017. Libraries were constructed by the immunoSEQ multiplex PCR assay. For the multiplex PCR, a mixture combining 60 forward primers for TCR Vbeta segments and 13 reverse primers for TCR Jbeta segments was used. The table comes from immuneACCESS by way of TCRdb, which keeps in-frame sequences with V and J called. Part of the clones is missing from these tables; in studies checked, under half for an unresolved V gene and the rest for unknown reasons. This sample is represented by over 70,000 clones; around 69% of them were singletons. The top ten hold roughly 10% of the sample. Sequenced material: PBMCs. The receptors here all came from a human donor in good health.

The chain has TRBV5-1 and TRBJ2-1; the D is unclear. V was shortened by 0 bases and J by 10 bases, with 8 bases between the two germline ends. In germline, CDR1 is SGHRS, CDR2 YFSETQ. This CDR3 is 12 amino acids long. The CDR3 DNA sequence: TGCGCCAGCAGCTTGGAGTTTGGCGAGCAGTTCTTC. Its translation: CASSLEFGEQFF.

This sequence joins TRBV13 and TRBJ2-1, with 7 nucleotides matching TRBD2. Per germline, CDR1 PRHDT and CDR2 FYEKMQ (reference sequence). CDR3 length equals 15 residues. With 3 bases clipped from V and 4 bases from J, the junction kept 6 bases outside the gene matches. The CDR3 DNA follows: TGTGCCAGCAGCTTTACCGGGGGAGGGTACAATGAGCAGTTCTTC. Residues: CASSFTGGGYNEQFF.